This entry lists 30 T cell receptor beta chains sequenced from one sample in a study of blood T cell repertoires in COVID-19. The data were produced by immunoSEQ multiplex PCR, yet TCRdb's version contains in-frame clones alone and is incomplete. Here the sample spans roughly 150,000 clones, approximately 83% being singletons. The sample was peripheral blood. These receptors were obtained from a man between 70 and 80 years old with active or convalescent COVID-19.

The chain links TRBV2 to TRBJ1-4; the D gene is possibly TRBD1 (6 bases). The V end lost 5 bases, the J end lost 7 bases, and 11 bases lay between the germline ends. The CDR3 runs to 13 residues. Germline V gives CDR1 SNHLY, CDR2 FYNNEI. The CDR3 DNA reads TGTGCCAGCAGTAAACAGGGTGGTGAAAAACTGTTTTTT. Its translation is CASSKQGGEKLFF.

This clone appeared a single time. The V call is TRBV29-1, the J call TRBJ2-3; 11 bases fit TRBD2. From germline, CDR1 is SQVTM and CDR2 ANQGSEA. This CDR3 is 13 amino acids long. V trimming: 7 bases; J trimming: 3 bases; junction bases outside the gene matches: 3. The CDR3 DNA is TGCAGCGGCCGGACTAGCGGGACAGATACGCAGTATTTT. Translation gives CSGRTSGTDTQYF.

This chain uses TRBV9 with TRBJ2-3, with D perhaps matching TRBD1 (5 bases). Germline CDR1 is SGDLS and CDR2 is YYNGEE. This CDR3 is built from 14 residues. V gave up 6 bases and J gave up 2 bases, with 13 bases separating them. The DNA of the CDR3 is TGTGCCAGCACCAAGGGGCCTAACACAGATACGCAGTATTTT. This codes for CASTKGPNTDTQYF.

The J gene is TRBJ2-1, the V gene TRBV28, with 8 bases aligning to TRBD2. CDR3 length: 17 residues. CDR1 is MDHEN and CDR2 is SYDVKM in the germline V gene. J gave up 4 bases and V 5 bases, and 13 bases lay outside the gene matches. The CDR3 DNA reads TGTGCCAGCAGTATCTGGAGGACGGGAGGGCCGTACAATGAGCAGTTCTTC. Its protein product is CASSIWRTGGPYNEQFF. The complete variable domain, with remaining parts taken from reference TRBV28 and TRBJ2-1, reads DVKVTQSSRYLVKRTGEKVFLECVQDMDHENMFWYRQDPGLGLRLIYFSYDVKMKEKGDIPEGYSVSREKKERFSLILESASTNQTSMYLCASSIWRTGGPYNEQFFGPGTRLTVL.

The chain has TRBV28 and TRBJ2-1; 9 nucleotides agree with TRBD2. J was trimmed by 4 bases and V by 1 base; bases with no gene match: 5. The CDR3 length is 16 residues. The germline V gene has CDR1 MDHEN and CDR2 SYDVKM. Here the CDR3 reads CASSLYPSGNYNEQFF. CDR3 nucleotide sequence: TGTGCCAGCAGTTTATATCCTAGCGGGAATTACAATGAGCAGTTCTTC. Full variable domain (rest looked up from reference TRBV28 and TRBJ2-1): DVKVTQSSRYLVKRTGEKVFLECVQDMDHENMFWYRQDPGLGLRLIYFSYDVKMKEKGDIPEGYSVSREKKERFSLILESASTNQTSMYLCASSLYPSGNYNEQFFGPGTRLTVL.

The chain has TRBV11-2 and TRBJ1-4; 9 positions agree with TRBD1. This CDR3 is built from 17 residues. The germline V gene encodes CDR1 SGHAT and CDR2 FQNNGV. V lost 3 bases to trimming and J lost 6 bases; unmatched junction nucleotides: 11. This CDR3 reads CASSFGTGRGGYEKLFF. The CDR3 DNA reads TGTGCCAGCAGCTTTGGGACAGGGCGTGGAGGGTATGAAAAACTGTTTTTT.

The chain employs TRBV10-3 and TRBJ2-1; 11 bases map to TRBD1. CDR3 length: 17 residues. J lost 7 bases, V lost 5 bases, and 13 bases had no gene match. Germline assignment: CDR1 ENHRY and CDR2 SYGVKD. DNA for the CDR3: TGTGCCATCAGTCCGGGACAGGGGGTACTTGGGAGGAATGAGCAGTTCTTC. Its translation: CAISPGQGVLGRNEQFF.

The V and J genes are TRBV6-5 and TRBJ1-1, with D perhaps TRBD1 (6 bases). Trimming pared 2 bases from V and 1 base from J, leaving 14 bases between. Germline CDR1 and CDR2: MNHEY and SVGAGI. This CDR3 region has 16 residues. CDR3 sequence (DNA): TGTGCCAGCAGTTACCAACCCGGACAGCCGAACACTGAAGCTTTCTTT. Amino acid sequence: CASSYQPGQPNTEAFF.

This CDR3 is CASSREASGNFEQFF. Here the CDR3 DNA reads TGTGCCAGCAGCCGGGAGGCTAGCGGGAATTTTGAGCAGTTCTTC. This rearrangement joins TRBV28 to TRBJ2-1; TRBD2 agrees at 9 bases. Germline V gene data show CDR1 as MDHEN and CDR2 as SYDVKM. V lost 6 bases and J lost 9; bases outside the gene matches: 12. The CDR3 totals 15 residues.

The chain has TRBV18 and TRBJ1-5, with 7 nucleotides matching TRBD1. Germline CDR1 KGHSH, CDR2 LQKENI. V lost 5 bases and J lost 7; bases outside the gene matches: 8. The CDR3 is 14 amino acids. This CDR3 is CASSLTGTDQPQHF. As DNA, the CDR3 is TGTGCCAGCTCATTGACAGGGACGGACCAGCCCCAGCATTTT.

The V gene is TRBV30, the J gene TRBJ1-6; D remains unclear. This CDR3 is built from 16 residues. The V gene's germline CDR1 is GTSNPN and CDR2 SVGIG (reference sequence). Trimming removed 5 bases at V and 0 bases at J, with 14 bases between. CDR3 residues: CAWDFPLSSYNSPLHF. DNA of the CDR3: TGTGCCTGGGACTTCCCGTTAAGCTCCTATAATTCACCCCTCCACTTT. Full variable domain (outside the CDR3, taken from reference TRBV30 and TRBJ1-6): SQTIHQWPATLVQPVGSPLSLECTVEGTSNPNLYWYRQAAGRGLQLLFYSVGIGQISSEVPQNLSASRPQDRQFILSSKKLLLSDSGFYLCAWDFPLSSYNSPLHFGNGTRLTVT.

A single count supports this clone. The rearrangement uses TRBV6-5 and TRBJ2-4, with D perhaps matching TRBD2 (6 bases). CDR3 length: 14 residues. V lost 0 bases and J 4 bases, leaving 7 bases between the germline ends. In germline, CDR1 is MNHEY, CDR2 SVGAGI. CDR3 DNA sequence: TGTGCCAGCAGTTACTCGGGACTTAAAAACATTCAGTACTTC. Translation gives CASSYSGLKNIQYF.

V gene TRBV4-3 combines with J gene TRBJ2-3; TRBD1 agrees at 8 bases. The CDR3 covers 18 residues. Germline assignment: CDR1 LGHNA and CDR2 YSLEER. The junction had 13 bases not matched to a gene; V was cut back by 2 bases and J by 3 bases. The CDR3 spells CASSQLNGRQGMTDTQYF. For the CDR3, the DNA is TGCGCCAGCAGCCAACTCAACGGCCGACAGGGGATGACAGATACGCAGTATTTT.

The rearrangement links TRBV28 to TRBJ2-2; D remains unclear. The CDR3 consists of 12 residues. Trimming cost V 2 bases and J 7 bases, with 5 bases left between them. Looked up from germline, CDR1 is MDHEN and CDR2 is SYDVKM. The DNA for the CDR3 is TGTGCCAGCAGTTTACCGGTCGGGGAGCTGTTTTTT. This codes for CASSLPVGELFF.

This chain links TRBV9 with TRBJ2-2; 11 bases align to TRBD1. The CDR3 has 17 residues. Trimming removed 2 bases from V and 4 bases from J; junction bases left unmatched: 7. Germline V gene data show CDR1 as SGDLS and CDR2 as YYNGEE. CDR3 residues: CASSVLGQGAATGELFF. CDR3 nucleotides: TGTGCCAGCAGCGTTCTTGGACAGGGGGCGGCCACCGGGGAGCTGTTTTTT.

The V and J genes are TRBV30 and TRBJ1-1; the D gene is possibly TRBD1 (5 bases). CDR3 length equals 15 residues. The V gene lost 1 base and the J gene lost 3 bases, with 15 bases spanning the gap. In germline, CDR1 is GTSNPN, CDR2 SVGIG (reference sequence). The DNA for the CDR3 is TGTGCCTGGAGTGGAGAGTATCGGGGGGACACTGAAGCTTTCTTT. Amino acid sequence: CAWSGEYRGDTEAFF.

This clone is a singleton in its sample. This sequence joins TRBV29-1 and TRBJ2-3, with 7 bases identical to TRBD2. The CDR3 has 14 residues. Germline lookup yields CDR1 SQVTM and CDR2 ANQGSEA. V dropped 3 bases and J dropped 6; count of bases not matched to a gene: 9. CDR3 DNA: TGCAGCGTTGATTGGACTAGTTCCCTTGATACGCAGTATTTT. It yields the protein CSVDWTSSLDTQYF.

The V and J genes are TRBV5-1 and TRBJ2-3; 11 nucleotides agree with TRBD2. Germline-derived CDR1 and CDR2 are SGHRS and YFSETQ. The V segment lost 4 bases and the J segment 0 bases; nucleotides outside the gene matches: 4. CDR3 length equals 16 residues. Here the CDR3 DNA reads TGCGCCAGCAGCGGGGGGACTAGCGGTAGCACAGATACGCAGTATTTT. Amino acids: CASSGGTSGSTDTQYF.

V usage is TRBV2 and J usage is TRBJ1-5; D perhaps matches TRBD1 (6 bases). The CDR3 length is 13 residues. CDR1 is SNHLY and CDR2 is FYNNEI in the germline V gene. V gave up 4 bases and J gave up 9 bases, with 13 bases separating them. CDR3 region: CASSGQARMPQHF. The CDR3 DNA is TGTGCCAGCAGTGGACAGGCCCGGATGCCCCAGCATTTT.

The chain uses TRBV6-2 or TRBV6-3 and TRBJ1-2; 8 bases map to TRBD1. CDR3 length equals 14 residues. Germline trimming cut 2 bases from V and 4 bases from J; bases unmatched to any gene: 3. Germline V gene data show CDR1 as MNHEY and CDR2 as SVGEGT. The CDR3 loop is CASSYGTGGYGYTF. CDR3 nucleotide sequence: TGTGCCAGCAGTTACGGGACAGGAGGCTATGGCTACACCTTC.

This clone was seen a single time. The V call is TRBV25-1, the J call TRBJ2-3; unclear D gene. The V end was cut by 2 bases, the J end by 6 bases, with 18 bases between. Germline V gene lookup returns CDR1 MGHDK and CDR2 SYGVNS. The CDR3 spans 16 residues. In nucleotides, the CDR3 is TGTGCCAGCAGTGAACTAGTGCCTTCGGCGTCGGATACGCAGTATTTT. Protein product: CASSELVPSASDTQYF. The full variable domain, completed using reference TRBV25-1 and TRBJ2-3, is EADIYQTPRYLVIGTGKKITLECSQTMGHDKMYWYQQDPGMELHLIHYSYGVNSTEKGDLSSESTVSRIRTEHFPLTLESARPSHTSQYLCASSELVPSASDTQYFGPGTRLTVL.

The chain joins TRBV29-1 to TRBJ1-1; D not resolved. Germline CDR1 and CDR2: SQVTM and ANQGSEA. Trimming cost V 4 bases and J 5 bases, with 14 bases left between them. This CDR3 comprises 13 residues. The CDR3 sequence is CSVGDTRGTEAFF. CDR3 DNA: TGCAGCGTTGGTGATACGCGAGGGACTGAAGCTTTCTTT.

The chain is built from TRBV9 and TRBJ1-2; D gene ambiguous. Per the germline V gene, CDR1 is SGDLS and CDR2 is YYNGEE. Trimming pared 2 bases from V and 3 bases from J, leaving 11 bases between. The CDR3 runs 14 residues. The CDR3 DNA is TGTGCCAGCAGCGTGGGGAGCCGATACTATGGCTACACCTTC. Translating it yields CASSVGSRYYGYTF.

This chain joins TRBV18 and TRBJ2-2; 9 positions match TRBD1. The ends lost 5 bases at V and 3 bases at J; junction bases unmatched: 4. Germline-derived CDR1 and CDR2 are KGHSH and LQKENI. The CDR3 has 15 residues. The CDR3 reads CASSIRDRDTGELFF. CDR3 DNA: TGTGCCAGCTCAATACGGGACAGGGACACCGGGGAGCTGTTTTTT.

This sequence joins TRBV19 and TRBJ1-2; 9 positions agree with TRBD1. Germline-derived CDR1 and CDR2 are LNHDA and SQIVND (reference sequence). The trim removed 5 bases at V and 2 bases at J, leaving 6 bases unmatched. This CDR3 is built from 15 residues. Here the CDR3 reads CASSLRQGGNYGYTF. The CDR3 nucleotides are TGTGCCAGTAGTCTCCGACAGGGGGGAAACTATGGCTACACCTTC.

CDR3 sequence reads: CAAEDRANTEAFF. DNA for the CDR3: TGTGCCGCAGAGGACAGGGCGAACACTGAAGCTTTCTTT. This chain connects TRBV19 to TRBJ1-1, with 8 positions matching TRBD1. This CDR3 comprises 13 residues. Per germline, CDR1 LNHDA and CDR2 SQIVND (reference sequence). V lost 11 bases to trimming and J lost 1 base; unmatched junction nucleotides: 6.

This clone was picked up a small number of times. The rearrangement joins TRBV2 to TRBJ1-5; D is perhaps TRBD1 (6 bases). The V and J ends lost 6 bases and 7 bases respectively, with 16 bases between them. Germline V lookup: CDR1 SNHLY, CDR2 FYNNEI. The CDR3 loop spans 14 amino acids. CDR3 in DNA: TGTGCCAGCAGGGGGGCGGGTTTACGGCAGCCCCAGCATTTT. It is translated as CASRGAGLRQPQHF.

V gene TRBV20-1 combines with J gene TRBJ1-4; possible D gene TRBD1, 5 bases. V was shortened by 6 bases and J by 8 bases, with 10 bases between the two germline ends. Looked up from germline, CDR1 is DFQATT and CDR2 is SNEGSKA (reference sequence). The CDR3 has 11 residues. The CDR3 protein is CSAWGREKLFF. As DNA, the CDR3 is TGCAGTGCGTGGGGCCGCGAAAAACTGTTTTTT.

The chain uses TRBV30 and TRBJ1-4; D might be TRBD1 (6 bases). The CDR3 covers 12 residues. In germline, CDR1 is GTSNPN, CDR2 SVGIG (reference sequence). The CDR3 protein is CAGWGRSEKLFF. The CDR3 coding sequence is TGTGCGGGGTGGGGGCGGTCTGAAAAACTGTTTTTT.

This chain uses TRBV30 with TRBJ2-7; 7 bases agree with TRBD1. V lost 2 bases and J lost 2; bases outside the gene matches: 3. Germline CDR1 reads GTSNPN; CDR2 reads SVGIG (reference sequence). The CDR3 is 13 amino acids. The CDR3 region has the DNA TGTGCCTGGAGTACCGGGACAGCCTACGAGCAGTACTTC. This sequence encodes CAWSTGTAYEQYF.